This T cell receptor beta chain was obtained from a study of blood T cell repertoires in COVID-19. V was clipped by 4 bases and J by 4 bases, with 18 bases between them. This CDR3 region has 15 residues. CDR1 is SGHNT, CDR2 YYREEE, per germline (reference sequence). This clone has just one count. The assay was immunoSEQ multiplex PCR, and TCRdb's table has in-frame clones only and misses some. The data contain 200,000 to 250,000 clones, roughly 90% of them singletons. This rearrangement joins TRBV5-4 to TRBJ2-7; perhaps TRBD1 as D (6 bases). This clonotype was sampled from a man between 60 and 70 years old with COVID-19, enrolled during active disease. Sequences were obtained from peripheral blood. The CDR3 coding sequence is TGTGCCAGCAGCGCCCCAACAGGGTCCGGTTACGAGCAGTACTTC. Protein sequence: CASSAPTGSGYEQYF.